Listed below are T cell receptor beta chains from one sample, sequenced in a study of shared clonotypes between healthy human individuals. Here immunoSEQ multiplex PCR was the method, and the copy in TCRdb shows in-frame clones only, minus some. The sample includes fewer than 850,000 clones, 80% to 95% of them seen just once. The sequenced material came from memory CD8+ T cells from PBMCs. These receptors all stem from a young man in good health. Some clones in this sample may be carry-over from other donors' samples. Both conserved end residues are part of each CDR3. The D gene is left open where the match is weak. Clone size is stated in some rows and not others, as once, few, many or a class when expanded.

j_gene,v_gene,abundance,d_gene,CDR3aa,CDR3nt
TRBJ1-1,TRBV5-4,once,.,CASSLFQGRENTEAFF,TGTGCCAGCAGCTTGTTTCAGGGGAGGGAAAACACTGAAGCTTTCTTT
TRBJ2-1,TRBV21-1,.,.,CASSKGGTGPSSYNEQFF,TGTGCCAGCAGCAAGGGTGGCACAGGGCCTAGCTCCTACAATGAGCAGTTCTTC
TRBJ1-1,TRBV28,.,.,CASMGVGAEAFF,TGTGCCAGCATGGGGGTGGGCGCTGAAGCTTTCTTT
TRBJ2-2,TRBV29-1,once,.,CSVVLLTGELFF,TGCAGCGTTGTTCTACTCACCGGGGAGCTGTTTTTT
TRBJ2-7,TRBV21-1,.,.,CASSTLRDRVIIRSYEQYF,TGTGCCAGCAGCACCCTCCGGGACAGGGTAATTATACGGTCCTACGAGCAGTACTTC
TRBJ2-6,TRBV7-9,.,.,CASSLPGANVLTF,TGTGCCAGCAGCTTACCTGGGGCCAACGTCCTGACTTTC
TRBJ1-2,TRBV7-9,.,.,CASSFDRVANYGYTF,TGTGCCAGCAGCTTTGATCGGGTAGCCAACTATGGCTACACCTTC
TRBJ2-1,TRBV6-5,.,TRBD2,CASSYSAGEAANEQFF,TGTGCCAGCAGTTACTCTGCGGGAGAGGCTGCCAATGAGCAGTTCTTC
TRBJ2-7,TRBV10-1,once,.,CASSGALGREHEQYF,TGCGCCAGCAGTGGGGCCTTAGGCAGGGAGCACGAGCAGTACTTC
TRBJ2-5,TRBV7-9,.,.,CASSLPGQETQYF,TGTGCCAGCAGCTTACCAGGGCAAGAGACCCAGTACTTC
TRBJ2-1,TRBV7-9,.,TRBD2,CASSPSGSYNEQFF,TGTGCCAGCAGTCCTAGCGGCTCCTACAATGAGCAGTTCTTC
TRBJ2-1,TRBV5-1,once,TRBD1,CASSIRQGTELPVGNEQFF,TGCGCCAGCAGCATAAGACAGGGCACGGAACTACCCGTTGGGAATGAGCAGTTCTTC
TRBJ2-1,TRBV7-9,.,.,CASSPGVLSSYNEQFF,TGTGCCAGCAGCCCGGGGGTATTGAGCTCCTACAATGAGCAGTTCTTC
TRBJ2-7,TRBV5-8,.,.,CASNAKGPYEQYF,TGTGCCAGCAACGCAAAGGGTCCCTACGAGCAGTACTTC
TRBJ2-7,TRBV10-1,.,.,CASSESNSLEQYF,TGCGCCAGCAGTGAGTCGAACAGCCTCGAGCAGTACTTC
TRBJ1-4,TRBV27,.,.,CASSFRQRHEKLFF,TGTGCCAGCAGTTTCAGACAGAGGCACGAAAAACTGTTTTTT